This is a list of T cell receptor beta chains from one sample in a study of T cells in Graves' hyperthyroidism and ophthalmopathy. A single record per CDR3 protein comes from TCRdb applying MiXCR to the multiplex PCR reads. The sample has approximately 150,000 distinct CDR3 sequences, 8% to 9.5% seen once. The sample taken for sequencing was blood. All receptors derive from a woman in her late teens or twenties with Graves' hyperthyroidism that later progressed to Graves' ophthalmopathy. Both conserved end residues are part of each CDR3. D genes are given only for firm matches. Some rows have no size entry. The others give once, few or many, or a class for an expanded clone.

v_gene	j_gene	d_gene	abundance	CDR3nt	CDR3aa
TRBV20-1	TRBJ2-7	TRBD2	many	TGCAGTGCTAGAGCTAGCGGGAGTTACGAGCAGTACTTC	CSARASGSYEQYF
TRBV20-1	TRBJ1-6	NA	many	TGCAGTGCTAGCGAAGCCAGTCTTAGGGATTCACCCCTCCACTTT	CSASEASLRDSPLHF
TRBV25-1	TRBJ1-1	TRBD1	NA	TGTGCCAGCAGTTACCCAAGACAGGGGGTTGTAGGGACTGAAGCTTTCTTT	CASSYPRQGVVGTEAFF
TRBV28	TRBJ2-7	NA	many	TGTGCCAGCAGTTCTGGGGACGGGAGTAGCTACGAGCAGTACTTC	CASSSGDGSSYEQYF
TRBV9	TRBJ2-3	TRBD1	many	TGTGCCAGCAGCGCGCAGGGGGTAGATACGCAGTATTTT	CASSAQGVDTQYF
TRBV12-3/TRBV12-4	TRBJ1-2	NA	many	TGTGCCAGCAGTCCGACAGAAAACTATGGCTACACCTTC	CASSPTENYGYTF
TRBV6-1	TRBJ2-4	TRBD1	many	TGTGCCAGCAGTCCCTCGGGACAGAGAAAGAACATTCAGTACTTC	CASSPSGQRKNIQYF
TRBV10-2	TRBJ1-4	NA	NA	TGCGCCAGCAGTGACAGCCACGAAAAACTGTTTTTT	CASSDSHEKLFF
TRBV7-3	TRBJ2-1	TRBD1	many	TGTGCCAGCAGCTTCGGACAGGGACCCTACAATGAGCAGTTCTTC	CASSFGQGPYNEQFF
TRBV18	TRBJ1-6	TRBD1	many	TGTGCCAGCTCACCTCCCCGGACAGGGGGACCCAATTCACCCCTCCACTTT	CASSPPRTGGPNSPLHF
TRBV2	TRBJ2-1	NA	many	TGTGCCAGCATAGGAGGGGGCGGGTTGGGGGAGCAGTTCTTC	CASIGGGGLGEQFF
TRBV10-3	TRBJ2-2	NA	many	TGTGCCATCAAGAGGGACTCGAACGTCGGGGAGCTGTTTTTT	CAIKRDSNVGELFF
TRBV15	TRBJ1-5	NA	NA	TGTGCCACCAGCAGAGGGAACAGACAGGGCAATCAGCCCCAGCATTTT	CATSRGNRQGNQPQHF
TRBV12-3/TRBV12-4	TRBJ2-7	NA	many	TGTGCCAGCAGTTTAGCGGGGACAAACTACGAGCAGTACTTC	CASSLAGTNYEQYF
TRBV6-1	TRBJ2-1	TRBD1	few	TGTGCCACCAGACAGGGTGGCAATGAGCAGTTCTTC	CATRQGGNEQFF
TRBV2	TRBJ2-7	NA	many	TGTGCCAGCATGACCGACTACGAGCAGTACTTC	CASMTDYEQYF
TRBV29-1	TRBJ2-5	TRBD2	many	TGCAGCGTTGGGTGGCCATGGCCGGGACTAGCGGGAGAGACCCAGTACTTC	CSVGWPWPGLAGETQYF
TRBV3-1	TRBJ1-2	TRBD1	many	TGTGCCAGCAGCAAAGCTCAGGGGGCGAATGGCTACACCTTC	CASSKAQGANGYTF
TRBV3-1	TRBJ2-1	NA	many	TGTGCCAGCAGCCCCGAGGGACGGGACACGGGTGAGCAGTTCTTC	CASSPEGRDTGEQFF
TRBV12-3/TRBV12-4	TRBJ1-3	NA	many	TGTGCCAGCAGTTTGGGAGGCCTGCCGTCTGGAAACACCATATATTTT	CASSLGGLPSGNTIYF
TRBV27	TRBJ1-1	TRBD1	many	TGTGCCAGCACCTCCTCAGTTCCGGGACAGGCTACGGGCACTGAAGCTTTCTTT	CASTSSVPGQATGTEAFF
TRBV20-1	TRBJ1-2	NA	many	TGCAGTGCTAGGGGCCTGTCGGCTGAAGCTAACTATGGCTACACCTTC	CSARGLSAEANYGYTF
TRBV6-2/TRBV6-3	TRBJ2-1	TRBD2	few	TGTGCCAGCAGTTACGCGAGACTAGCGGGGGTGTACAATGAGCAGTTCTTC	CASSYARLAGVYNEQFF
TRBV15	TRBJ1-5	NA	many	TGTGCCACCAGCAGAGACCTAGGAGGGCGCAATCAGCCCCAGCATTTT	CATSRDLGGRNQPQHF
TRBV27	TRBJ1-2	TRBD1	NA	TGTGCCAGCAGCCAGAACAGACAGGGTTCGGGTGGCTACACCTTC	CASSQNRQGSGGYTF
TRBV27	TRBJ2-3	NA	many	TGTGCCAGCAGTTTCCTCCTCTCCACAGATACGCAGTATTTT	CASSFLLSTDTQYF
TRBV5-8	TRBJ1-2	TRBD1	few	TGTGCCAGCAGCTTCTGGACAGGGGACCGCTATGGCTACACCTTC	CASSFWTGDRYGYTF
TRBV12-3/TRBV12-4	TRBJ2-7	NA	many	TGTGCCAGCAGCCCTTCCTACGAGCAGTACTTC	CASSPSYEQYF
TRBV20-1	TRBJ2-7	NA	many	TGCAGTGCTAGAGATCAGGGAAGTGGGGTTTTGTACGAGCAGTACTTC	CSARDQGSGVLYEQYF
TRBV27	TRBJ2-7	NA	few	TGTGCCAGCAGTGCCCTAACTAGGAACTCCCACGAGCAGTACTTC	CASSALTRNSHEQYF
TRBV6-2/TRBV6-3	TRBJ1-2	TRBD1	many	TGTGCCAGCAGTCCGGACAGGGGCCCCACGGGGCACACCTTC	CASSPDRGPTGHTF
TRBV7-2	TRBJ1-5	NA	many	TGTGCCAGCAGCTTAGGGGGGAATGCTAATCAGCCCCAGCATTTT	CASSLGGNANQPQHF
TRBV5-6	TRBJ1-1	TRBD1	many	TGTGCCAGCAGCTTGGGCCCGGGACAGAATGAAGCTTTCTTT	CASSLGPGQNEAFF
TRBV5-8	TRBJ1-1	TRBD1	NA	TGTGCCAGCGAACTGGGACAGGATCATCGGAGGGTCAACACTGAAGCTTTCTTT	CASELGQDHRRVNTEAFF
TRBV12-5	TRBJ2-7	TRBD2	many	TGTGCTAGTGGTTTGTCCCAACCCGGACTAGCGGGGGGCAAACGTCGCTTGTTCTACGAGCAGTACTTC	CASGLSQPGLAGGKRRLFYEQYF
TRBV7-3	TRBJ1-6	TRBD1	NA	TGTGCCAGCACCCAGACAGGGGTCGGTTCACCCCTCCACTTT	CASTQTGVGSPLHF
TRBV20-1	TRBJ1-5	TRBD1	many	TGCAGTGCTAGAGATCCAGGGGGTCAGAATCAGCCCCAGCATTTT	CSARDPGGQNQPQHF
TRBV9	TRBJ1-2	TRBD1	few	TGTGCCAGCAGCGTAGGGGACAGGGGGTATGGCTACACCTTC	CASSVGDRGYGYTF
TRBV27	TRBJ1-4	TRBD1	many	TGTGCCAGCAGTTTAGACAGGGCGGCTAATGAAAAACTGTTTTTT	CASSLDRAANEKLFF
TRBV30	TRBJ2-1	NA	many	TGTGCCTGGAGGGGACAGCCTAAAAGGGTACTAGCGGACAATGAGCAGTTCTTC	CAWRGQPKRVLADNEQFF
TRBV28	TRBJ1-4	NA	many	TGTGCCAGCAGTTTATTTAGTTTGGGAAATGAAAAACTGTTTTTT	CASSLFSLGNEKLFF
TRBV18	TRBJ2-7	TRBD1	few	TGTGCCAGCTCACCTAGGATTAGACAGGGGGCCTACGAGCAGTACTTC	CASSPRIRQGAYEQYF
TRBV18	TRBJ2-2	NA	NA	TGTGCCAGCTCACCACTAGGAAAACACACCGGGGAGCTGTTTTTT	CASSPLGKHTGELFF
TRBV3-1	TRBJ2-1	TRBD1	NA	TGTGGCAGCAAGGCCGGGACAGCGAGGAGCTCCTACAATGAGCAGTTCTTC	CGSKAGTARSSYNEQFF
TRBV6-1	TRBJ1-2	NA	many	TGTGCCAGCAGTGACATCTTAAAACAGGGTATCTATGGCTACACCTTC	CASSDILKQGIYGYTF
TRBV3-1	TRBJ2-5	TRBD2	few	TGTGCCAGCAGCCAAGTACCGACGGGGGGAGAGACCCAGTACTTC	CASSQVPTGGETQYF
TRBV3-1	TRBJ2-3	TRBD1	many	TGTGCCAGCAGCCTGGCAGGGGGAAAGGATACGCAGTATTTT	CASSLAGGKDTQYF
TRBV6-6	TRBJ2-7	NA	many	TGTGCCAGCAGTTACTTGAGTTCCGGATCCGAGCAGTACTTC	CASSYLSSGSEQYF
TRBV11-2	TRBJ2-2	TRBD1	many	TGTGCCAGCAGCCATTCCGGGACAGCGAACACCGGGGAGCTGTTTTTT	CASSHSGTANTGELFF
TRBV30	TRBJ1-2	NA	many	TGTGCCTGGAAAGTATTAGAGGGAGGTAGATACACCTTC	CAWKVLEGGRYTF
TRBV12-3/TRBV12-4	TRBJ1-5	TRBD1	many	TGTGCCAGCCGACCCGGGACAGGGAGCAATCAGCCCCAGCATTTT	CASRPGTGSNQPQHF
TRBV30	TRBJ1-2	NA	many	TGTGCCTGGAGTGTACGGGCGTCTTCGCCCCTTAACTATGGCTACACCTTC	CAWSVRASSPLNYGYTF